This T cell receptor beta chain was identified during a study of blood T cell repertoires in COVID-19. The wider study: The United States, Italy and Spain supplied acute and convalescent COVID-19 samples. T cells, B-cell-depleted T cells, or PBMCs supplied cDNA or gDNA.

The CDR3 totals 13 residues. CDR1 is GTSNPN, CDR2 SVGIG, per germline (reference sequence). Trimming stripped 0 bases from V and 0 bases from J, with 5 bases between. Original data processing: Researchers report that nucleated cell counts were estimated from reference gene primer amplification. The table came from immunoSEQ multiplex PCR; TCRdb's copy has only in-frame clones and leaves some out. The V and J calls and the clone size are those of that table, but D and trimming were determined from the DNA. The table records about 210,000 clones, 60% to 85% of them present only once. The receptor comes from a woman in her sixties or seventies with acute or convalescent COVID-19. V is TRBV30 and J is TRBJ1-2; D remains ambiguous. The specimen was peripheral blood. CDR3 in amino acids: CAWSVQTNYGYTF. CDR3 bases: TGTGCCTGGAGTGTACAGACTAACTATGGCTACACCTTC.